This TCR beta chain derives from a study of blood T cell repertoires in COVID-19. CDR1 is MNHEY and CDR2 is SVGEGT in the germline V gene. The CDR3 is 18 residues long. After removal of 4 bases from V and 2 bases from J, the junction contained 14 bases not matched to a gene. Profiling relied on immunoSEQ multiplex PCR, and the TCRdb table lists in-frame clones only, not all of them. The sample has a few hundred thousand clones, nearly 90% seen once. Sequenced sample: peripheral blood. The V call is TRBV6-2 or TRBV6-3, the J call TRBJ2-5, with 9 nucleotides matching TRBD2. The sequence was obtained from a man aged 18 to 30 with active or convalescent COVID-19. CDR3 nucleotides: TGTGCCAGCAGTTTTACAGCGGGAGGCACAAAACTACAAGAGACCCAGTACTTC. Its translation: CASSFTAGGTKLQETQYF.